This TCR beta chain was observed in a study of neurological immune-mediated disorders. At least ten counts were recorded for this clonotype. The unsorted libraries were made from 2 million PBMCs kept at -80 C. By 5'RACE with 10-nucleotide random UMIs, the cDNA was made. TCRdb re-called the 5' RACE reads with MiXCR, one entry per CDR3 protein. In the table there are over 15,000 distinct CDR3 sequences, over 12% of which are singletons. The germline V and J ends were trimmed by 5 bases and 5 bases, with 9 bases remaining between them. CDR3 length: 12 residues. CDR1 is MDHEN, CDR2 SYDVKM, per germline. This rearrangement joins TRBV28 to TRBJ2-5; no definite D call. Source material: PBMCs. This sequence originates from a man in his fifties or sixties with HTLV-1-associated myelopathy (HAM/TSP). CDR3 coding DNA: TGTGCCAGCAGTCGTATGGTGGAGACCCAGTACTTC. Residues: CASSRMVETQYF. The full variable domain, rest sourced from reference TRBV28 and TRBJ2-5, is DVKVTQSSRYLVKRTGEKVFLECVQDMDHENMFWYRQDPGLGLRLIYFSYDVKMKEKGDIPEGYSVSREKKERFSLILESASTNQTSMYLCASSRMVETQYFGPGTRLLVL.